This is a list of T cell receptor beta chains from one sample in a study of CD8+ T cells in alopecia areata. Sequenced by immunoSEQ multiplex PCR; TCRdb stores in-frame clones only, minus some. The table shows over 120,000 clones, with 40% to 65% occurring only once. The sample here was CD4+ T cells sorted from blood, taken at week 0. The receptors were sampled from a human donor with alopecia areata. CDR3s include the opening cysteine and the closing phenylalanine or tryptophan. Each record gives: V gene, D gene, clone size, J gene, CDR3 protein, CDR3 DNA. A D gene is named only where the DNA matches it firmly. Clone size appears in some rows only: once, few, many, or a class for an expanded clone.

TRBV12-5	TRBD2	many	TRBJ2-2	CASGLFSGRNTGELFF	TGTGCTAGTGGTTTGTTTAGCGGGAGAAACACCGGGGAGCTGTTTTTT
TRBV9	.	.	TRBJ1-2	CASSVPSSAYTF	TGTGCCAGCAGCGTACCCAGCTCCGCCTACACCTTC
TRBV7-3	TRBD2	few	TRBJ2-2	CASSLRAGVVELFF	TGTGCCAGCAGCTTACGAGCGGGAGTGGTGGAGCTGTTTTTT
TRBV11-2	.	few	TRBJ1-2	CASSSRGSTGGGYTF	TGTGCCAGCAGCTCGAGGGGGTCGACAGGAGGCGGCTACACCTTC
TRBV15	.	.	TRBJ2-5	CATSRDRPRRETQYF	TGTGCCACCAGCAGAGATAGGCCTCGACGGGAGACCCAGTACTTC
TRBV30	.	.	TRBJ2-5	CAWSVRAGETQYF	TGTGCCTGGAGTGTACGGGCCGGAGAGACCCAGTACTTC
TRBV6-1	TRBD1	.	TRBJ1-1	CASSRGQGARTEAFF	TGTGCCAGCAGTCGAGGACAGGGGGCTAGGACTGAAGCTTTCTTT
TRBV2	.	.	TRBJ1-5	CASSEFFPINQPQHF	TGTGCCAGCAGTGAATTTTTTCCGATTAATCAGCCCCAGCATTTT
TRBV29-1	TRBD1	.	TRBJ2-3	CSGMTGGADTQYF	TGCAGCGGGATGACAGGGGGTGCAGATACGCAGTATTTT
TRBV28	TRBD1	.	TRBJ2-7	CASTGTATGEQYF	TGTGCCAGTACCGGGACAGCGACGGGGGAGCAGTACTTC
TRBV7-7	.	.	TRBJ2-1	CAIKPWGDEQFF	TGTGCTATTAAGCCGTGGGGCGATGAGCAGTTCTTC
TRBV5-8	.	.	TRBJ1-5	CASSLEPVGGQPQHF	TGTGCCAGCAGCTTGGAACCCGTTGGGGGTCAGCCCCAGCATTTT
TRBV2	TRBD2	few	TRBJ2-5	CASGPGLAGETQYF	TGTGCCAGCGGCCCGGGACTAGCGGGAGAGACCCAGTACTTC
TRBV5-6	.	.	TRBJ2-7	CASTYGDRPYEQYF	TGTGCCAGCACCTACGGCGACAGACCCTACGAGCAGTACTTC
TRBV4-1	.	.	TRBJ1-2	CASSLEAPGYGYTF	TGCGCCAGCAGCCTAGAAGCCCCTGGCTATGGCTACACCTTC
TRBV29-1	TRBD1	few	TRBJ2-7	CSVIPGQGAYEQYF	TGCAGCGTTATCCCGGGACAGGGGGCTTACGAGCAGTACTTC
TRBV25-1	.	.	TRBJ1-2	CASSDFRGYTF	TGTGCCAGCAGTGACTTCCGTGGCTACACCTTC
TRBV7-3	.	.	TRBJ2-3	CASSLTSHGTDTQYF	TGTGCCAGCAGCTTAACTTCCCACGGAACAGATACGCAGTATTTT
TRBV6-5	.	.	TRBJ2-7	CASGGGTVQYF	TGTGCCAGCGGTGGGGGGACGGTGCAGTACTTC
TRBV10-3	TRBD1	.	TRBJ2-7	CAISESGQDTEQYF	TGTGCCATCAGTGAGTCGGGACAGGACACAGAGCAGTACTTC
TRBV29-1	TRBD1	.	TRBJ2-7	CSVATGDGSYEQYF	TGCAGCGTTGCTACAGGGGACGGCTCCTACGAGCAGTACTTC
TRBV7-2	TRBD1	.	TRBJ2-5	CASSLGWTGRETQYF	TGTGCCAGCAGCTTGGGGTGGACAGGGCGGGAGACCCAGTACTTC
TRBV5-1	TRBD1	.	TRBJ2-7	CASSFDRGRDEQYF	TGCGCCAGCAGTTTCGACAGGGGGCGGGACGAGCAGTACTTC
TRBV19	.	.	TRBJ2-2	CASSWLAITGELFF	TGTGCCAGTAGTTGGCTGGCAATCACCGGGGAGCTGTTTTTT
TRBV9	.	few	TRBJ1-1	CASSSMGGRGIDVTEAFF	TGTGCCAGCAGCTCCATGGGGGGTAGAGGGATCGATGTGACTGAAGCTTTCTTT
TRBV30	.	.	TRBJ1-2	CAWSLADRGYTF	TGTGCCTGGAGTCTGGCAGATCGGGGCTACACCTTC
TRBV7-9	.	once	TRBJ2-4	CASSQQGGIQYF	TGTGCCAGCAGCCAACAGGGTGGCATTCAGTACTTC
TRBV30	.	.	TRBJ1-1	CAWSLAGNTEAFF	TGTGCCTGGAGTTTGGCGGGGAACACTGAAGCTTTCTTT
TRBV4-3	.	.	TRBJ2-6	CASSQDLSSGANVLTF	TGCGCCAGCAGCCAAGATCTTAGCTCTGGGGCCAACGTCCTGACTTTC
TRBV2	.	.	TRBJ1-4	CASRQGSTEKLFF	TGTGCCAGCAGGCAGGGCTCTACCGAAAAACTGTTTTTT
TRBV5-6	.	.	TRBJ2-5	CASSSTRGGETQYF	TGTGCCAGCAGTTCCACTAGAGGTGGGGAGACCCAGTACTTC
TRBV11-1	.	few	TRBJ2-7	CASSLAPGTYEQYF	TGTGCCAGCAGCTTAGCCCCCGGAACCTACGAGCAGTACTTC
TRBV5-1	.	.	TRBJ2-1	CASSFGLVRNEQFF	TGCGCCAGCAGCTTCGGGTTAGTAAGGAATGAGCAGTTCTTC
TRBV7-2	.	.	TRBJ1-1	CASSPVGLNTEAFF	TGTGCCAGCAGCCCAGTGGGACTTAACACTGAAGCTTTCTTT
TRBV29-1	TRBD2	few	TRBJ2-3	CSVEAGGPEGTQYF	TGCAGCGTTGAGGCGGGAGGGCCTGAGGGTACGCAGTATTTT
TRBV7-2	TRBD2	few	TRBJ2-1	CASSRTSGREGEQFF	TGTGCCAGCAGCCGGACTAGCGGGAGGGAAGGTGAGCAGTTCTTC
TRBV4-3	.	.	TRBJ2-7	CASRAYRDGPYEQYF	TGCGCCAGCCGCGCCTACCGGGACGGTCCCTACGAGCAGTACTTC
TRBV30	.	.	TRBJ1-5	CAAGDNYNQPQHF	TGTGCCGCCGGGGACAACTACAATCAGCCCCAGCATTTT
TRBV5-1	.	.	TRBJ1-4	CASSLGTTNEKLFF	TGCGCCAGCAGCTTGGGGACAACTAATGAAAAACTGTTTTTT
TRBV11-2	.	.	TRBJ1-1	CASSLVAAPLVTEAFF	TGTGCCAGCAGCTTAGTAGCGGCACCCCTGGTCACTGAAGCTTTCTTT
TRBV30	.	few	TRBJ2-3	CAWSVVPTDTQYF	TGTGCCTGGAGTGTGGTCCCTACAGATACGCAGTATTTT
TRBV30	.	.	TRBJ1-1	CAWSVWNEAFF	TGTGCCTGGAGTGTCTGGAATGAAGCTTTCTTT
TRBV2	TRBD1	.	TRBJ2-1	CASSRQGYEQFF	TGTGCCAGCAGTCGACAGGGGTACGAGCAGTTCTTC
TRBV11-1	.	.	TRBJ1-2	CASSFGGRDSDYGYTF	TGTGCCAGCAGCTTCGGTGGTCGTGACAGTGACTATGGCTACACCTTC
TRBV5-1	.	few	TRBJ1-1	CASSFGGRTEAFF	TGCGCCAGCAGCTTCGGGGGGAGGACTGAAGCTTTCTTT
TRBV27	TRBD2	many	TRBJ2-7	CASRWGGRTTHNEQYF	TGTGCCAGCAGATGGGGCGGGAGGACCACTCACAACGAGCAGTACTTC
TRBV6-5	.	few	TRBJ2-7	CASSYSPDINYEQYF	TGTGCCAGCAGTTACTCTCCGGACATAAACTACGAGCAGTACTTC
TRBV5-1	.	.	TRBJ2-3	CASSPQSTDTQYF	TGCGCCAGCAGCCCCCAAAGCACAGATACGCAGTATTTT
TRBV29-1	.	.	TRBJ2-1	CSVARGNEQFF	TGCAGCGTTGCGCGGGGCAATGAGCAGTTCTTC
TRBV5-1	.	.	TRBJ1-1	CASSRDGGGTEAFF	TGCGCCAGCAGCCGAGATGGGGGCGGCACTGAAGCTTTCTTT